This TCR beta chain was recorded in a study of PD-1 blockade in classical Hodgkin lymphoma. Study overall: Every 2 weeks, patients had 3 mg/kg nivolumab intravenously. Findings of the study overall: Newly diagnosed and completely responding patients shared comparable baseline diversity. Baseline TCR diversity was reportedly lower in newly diagnosed patients than in healthy donors. It was reported as lower still in relapsed/refractory patients.

This sample's time point: cycle 4 day 1 (C4D1), after more than 5 weeks of nivolumab. Relapses following autologous stem cell transplantation were seen in all patients, with brentuximab vedotin exposure varying. Patients reached a best response of complete response, partial response or progressive disease. Sequencing used immunoSEQ multiplex PCR; TCRdb keeps in-frame clones, though not all of them. The table shows tens of thousands of clones, with approximately 90% occurring only once. Trimming removed 5 bases from V and 5 bases from J; junction bases left unmatched: 9. Germline CDR1 is SGHTA and CDR2 is FQGNSA. The CDR3 has 17 residues. To note about this clone: Its matching antigen is unknown.

Sequencing used peripheral blood mononuclear cells (PBMCs), obtained before the fourth cycle of nivolumab. The TCR originated in a human donor with classical Hodgkin lymphoma. The V call is TRBV7-2, the J call TRBJ2-3; 14 nucleotides match TRBD2. The CDR3 sequence is CASSLRLAGGLLDTQYF. CDR3 DNA sequence: TGTGCCAGCAGCCTCCGACTAGCGGGGGGGCTTTTAGATACGCAGTATTTT.